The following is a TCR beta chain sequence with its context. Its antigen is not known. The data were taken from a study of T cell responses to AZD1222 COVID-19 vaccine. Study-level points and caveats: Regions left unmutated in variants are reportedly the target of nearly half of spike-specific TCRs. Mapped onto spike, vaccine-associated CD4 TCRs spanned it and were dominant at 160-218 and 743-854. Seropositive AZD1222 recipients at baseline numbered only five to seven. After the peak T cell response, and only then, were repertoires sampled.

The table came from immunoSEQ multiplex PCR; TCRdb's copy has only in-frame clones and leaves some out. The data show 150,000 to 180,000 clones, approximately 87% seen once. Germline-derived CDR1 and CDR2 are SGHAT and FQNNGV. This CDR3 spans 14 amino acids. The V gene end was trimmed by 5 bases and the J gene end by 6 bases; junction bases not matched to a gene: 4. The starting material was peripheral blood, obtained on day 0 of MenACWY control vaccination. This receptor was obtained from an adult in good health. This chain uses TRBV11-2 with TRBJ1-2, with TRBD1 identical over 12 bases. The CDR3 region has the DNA TGTGCCAGCAGCCCGAGGGACAGGGGGCATGGCTACACCTTC. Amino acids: CASSPRDRGHGYTF.